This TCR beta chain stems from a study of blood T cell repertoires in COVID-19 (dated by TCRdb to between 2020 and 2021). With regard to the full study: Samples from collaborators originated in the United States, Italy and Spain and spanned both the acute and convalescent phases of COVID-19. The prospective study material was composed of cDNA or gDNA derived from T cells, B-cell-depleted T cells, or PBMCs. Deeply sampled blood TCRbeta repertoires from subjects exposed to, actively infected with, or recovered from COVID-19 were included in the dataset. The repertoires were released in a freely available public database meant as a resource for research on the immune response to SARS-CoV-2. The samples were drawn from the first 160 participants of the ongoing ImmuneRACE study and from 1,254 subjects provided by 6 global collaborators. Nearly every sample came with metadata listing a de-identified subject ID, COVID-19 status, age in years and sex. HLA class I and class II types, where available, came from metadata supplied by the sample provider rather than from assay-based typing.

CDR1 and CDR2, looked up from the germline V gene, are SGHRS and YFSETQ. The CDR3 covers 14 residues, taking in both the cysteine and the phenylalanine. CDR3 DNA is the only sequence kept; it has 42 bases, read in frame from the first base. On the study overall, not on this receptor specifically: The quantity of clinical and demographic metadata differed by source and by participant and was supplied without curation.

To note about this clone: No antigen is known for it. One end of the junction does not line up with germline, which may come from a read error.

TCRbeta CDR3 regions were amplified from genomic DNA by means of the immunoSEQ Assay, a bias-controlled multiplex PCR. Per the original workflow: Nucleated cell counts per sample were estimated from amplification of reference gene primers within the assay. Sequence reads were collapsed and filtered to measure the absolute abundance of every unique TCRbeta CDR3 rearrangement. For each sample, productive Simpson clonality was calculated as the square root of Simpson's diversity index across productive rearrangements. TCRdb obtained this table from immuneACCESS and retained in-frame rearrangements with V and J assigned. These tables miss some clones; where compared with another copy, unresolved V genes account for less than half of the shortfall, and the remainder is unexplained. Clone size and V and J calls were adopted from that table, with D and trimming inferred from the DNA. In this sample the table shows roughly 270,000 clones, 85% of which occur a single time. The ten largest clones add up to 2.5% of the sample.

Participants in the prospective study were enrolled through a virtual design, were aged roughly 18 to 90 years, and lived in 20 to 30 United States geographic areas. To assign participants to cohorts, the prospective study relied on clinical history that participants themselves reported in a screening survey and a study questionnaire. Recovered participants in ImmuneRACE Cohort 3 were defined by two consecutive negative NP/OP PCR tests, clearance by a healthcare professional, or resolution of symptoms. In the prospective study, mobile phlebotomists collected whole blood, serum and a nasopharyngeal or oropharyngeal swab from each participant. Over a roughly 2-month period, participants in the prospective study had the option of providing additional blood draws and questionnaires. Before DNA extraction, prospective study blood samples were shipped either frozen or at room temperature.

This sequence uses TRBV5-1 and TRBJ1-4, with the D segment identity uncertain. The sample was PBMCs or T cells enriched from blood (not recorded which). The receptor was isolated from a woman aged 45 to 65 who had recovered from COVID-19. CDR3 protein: CASSALTTNEKLFF. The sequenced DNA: TGCGCCAGCAGCGCCCTGACAACCAATGAAAAACTGTTTTTT.